This entry lists 27 T cell receptor beta chains sequenced from one sample in a study of blood T cell repertoires in COVID-19. Sequenced by immunoSEQ multiplex PCR; TCRdb stores in-frame clones only, minus some. The repertoire holds 200,000 to 250,000 clones, with 75% to 90% as singletons. Sequences were obtained from PBMCs or T cells enriched from blood (not recorded which). Source of these receptors: a man in his forties or fifties who had been exposed to COVID-19.

This chain uses TRBV19 with TRBJ2-2; D is unclear. The CDR3 contains 14 residues. The germline V gene encodes CDR1 LNHDA and CDR2 SQIVND (reference sequence). V lost 3 bases and J lost 1, with 6 bases in between. The CDR3 DNA is TGTGCCAGTAGTATTGGAGTGAACACCGGGGAGCTGTTTTTT. Protein: CASSIGVNTGELFF.

The chain's CDR3 is CASSPRTSHSGNTIYF. As DNA, the CDR3 is TGTGCCAGCAGCCCCCGGACATCCCACTCTGGAAACACCATATATTTT. This rearrangement joins TRBV9 to TRBJ1-3; D possibly corresponds to TRBD1 (5 bases). The V gene lost 4 bases and the J gene lost 0 bases, with 14 bases spanning the gap. This CDR3 is built from 16 residues. Germline loops: CDR1 SGDLS, CDR2 YYNGEE.

The chain links TRBV7-9 to TRBJ1-2; 10 bases fit TRBD1. The CDR3 runs 18 residues. J lost 0 bases, V lost 5 bases, and 12 bases had no gene match. Germline-derived CDR1 and CDR2 are SEHNR and FQNEAQ (reference sequence). The CDR3 region has the DNA TGTGCCAGCAGCGTATACCGGGACAGGGGACTCTCTAACTATGGCTACACCTTC. This translates into CASSVYRDRGLSNYGYTF. The full variable domain, completed using reference TRBV7-9 and TRBJ1-2, is DTGVSQNPRHKITKRGQNVTFRCDPISEHNRLYWYRQTLGQGPEFLTYFQNEAQLEKSRLLSDRFSAERPKGSFSTLEIQRTEQGDSAMYLCASSVYRDRGLSNYGYTFGSGTRLTVV.

V gene TRBV27 combines with J gene TRBJ2-5; no firm D call. This CDR3 is built from 14 residues. Trimming pared 6 bases from V and 1 base from J, leaving 12 bases between. Per germline, CDR1 MNHEY and CDR2 SMNVEV (reference sequence). CDR3 region: CASSPAGFQETQYF. DNA for the CDR3: TGTGCCAGCAGCCCGGCCGGGTTCCAAGAGACCCAGTACTTC.

This clone was detected only a few times. J is TRBJ2-7 and V is TRBV28, with 10 bases that match TRBD1. Trimming at V came to 5 bases and at J to 2 bases, leaving 12 bases not matched to a gene. This CDR3 is built from 17 residues. Per the germline V gene, CDR1 is MDHEN and CDR2 is SYDVKM. CDR3 sequence reads: CASSNFRGTGVPYEQYV. CDR3 sequence (DNA): TGTGCCAGCAGTAATTTCCGGGGGACAGGGGTCCCCTACGAGCAGTACGTC.

This clone has a single count. The chain recombines TRBV6-1 with TRBJ1-2; maybe TRBD1 (5 bases). This CDR3 has 13 residues. V lost 2 bases, J lost 3 bases, and 7 bases lay in between. Germline-derived CDR1 and CDR2 are MNHNS and SASEGT. In DNA form, the CDR3 reads TGTGCCAGCAGTGAAACAGGAGACTATGGCTACACCTTC. Protein: CASSETGDYGYTF.

The genes are TRBV28 and TRBJ1-2, with D unresolved. Trimming pared 4 bases from V and 0 bases from J, leaving 9 bases between. The CDR3 spans 14 residues. Germline CDR1 is MDHEN and CDR2 is SYDVKM. CDR3 in amino acids: CASSSETTNYGYTF. Here the CDR3 DNA reads TGTGCCAGCAGTTCCGAGACAACTAACTATGGCTACACCTTC.

V is TRBV11-3 and J is TRBJ1-3; tentatively, D is TRBD1 (5 bases). The germline V and J ends were trimmed by 5 bases and 12 bases, with 17 bases remaining between them. The CDR3 consists of 13 residues. CDR1 is SGHNT and CDR2 is YENEEA in the germline V gene. This chain's CDR3 is CASSAGTYRGIYF. DNA of the CDR3: TGTGCCAGCAGCGCGGGGACTTATAGAGGCATATATTTT. The whole variable domain, filled in from reference TRBV11-3 and TRBJ1-3, reads EAGVVQSPRYKIIEKKQPVAFWCNPISGHNTLYWYLQNLGQGPELLIRYENEEAVDDSQLPKDRFSAERLKGVDSTLKIQPAELGDSAVYLCASSAGTYRGIYFGEGSWLTVV.

The chain employs TRBV6-5 and TRBJ1-5; a weak D match, TRBD1 (5 bases). V was cut by 6 bases and J by 8 bases, with 8 bases left in between. The CDR3 is 11 amino acids. Germline CDR1 reads MNHEY; CDR2 reads SVGAGI. For the CDR3, the DNA is TGTGCCAGCAGGGACATTGAGCCCCAGCATTTT. It translates to CASRDIEPQHF.

This clone was counted between two and nine times. V usage is TRBV28 and J usage is TRBJ1-1; TRBD1 matches 7 bases. Germline V gene data show CDR1 as MDHEN and CDR2 as SYDVKM. The J segment lost 7 bases and the V segment lost 7 bases, leaving 9 bases of the junction unmatched. The CDR3 is made up of 13 amino acids. CDR3 in amino acids: CASTQGQTFEAFF. CDR3 in DNA: TGTGCCAGCACCCAGGGACAGACCTTTGAAGCTTTCTTT.

This chain connects TRBV24-1 to TRBJ1-4, with a weak D call TRBD1 (6 bases). Germline values: CDR1 KGHDR, CDR2 SFDVKD. The germline V and J ends were trimmed by 5 bases and 3 bases, with 12 bases remaining between them. The CDR3 totals 15 residues. CDR3 region: CATSAKGGPNEKLFF. The DNA of the CDR3 is TGTGCCACCAGTGCCAAAGGGGGACCTAATGAAAAACTGTTTTTT.

The genes are TRBV23-1 and TRBJ2-2; D gene unclear. TRBV23-1 is an open reading frame, and its role is uncertain. The CDR3 runs to 16 residues. V was trimmed by 1 base and J by 7 bases, leaving 16 bases between them. CDR3 residues: CASSQYIEHASGELFF. CDR3 DNA: TGCGCCAGCAGTCAATATATAGAGCATGCTAGCGGGGAGCTGTTTTTT.

This sequence joins TRBV12-3 or TRBV12-4 and TRBJ1-1; D is undetermined. CDR3 length: 13 residues. Between the trimmed V and J ends, which lost 7 bases and 4 bases, there was a span of 13 bases. This chain's CDR3 is CASTPLRGTEAFF. CDR3 DNA: TGTGCCAGCACCCCTCTCCGGGGCACTGAAGCTTTCTTT.

The chain recombines TRBV5-1 with TRBJ2-1; TRBD1 agrees at 9 bases. This CDR3 is 15 amino acids long. The trim removed 4 bases at V and 14 bases at J, leaving 16 bases unmatched. Per germline, CDR1 SGHRS and CDR2 YFSETQ. The CDR3 DNA sequence: TGCGCCAGCAGCATCCCGGGACAGGGAAACGTGGAGGAGTTCTTC. Encoded protein: CASSIPGQGNVEEFF.

In nucleotides, the CDR3 is TGTGCCAGCAGCATCCGACAGGGGTCTTTGGAGACCCAGTACTTC. Translated: CASSIRQGSLETQYF. V gene TRBV7-9 combines with J gene TRBJ2-5; 8 bases map to TRBD1. Germline trimming cut 5 bases from V and 5 bases from J; bases unmatched to any gene: 10. Germline CDR1 and CDR2: SEHNR and FQNEAQ (reference sequence). The CDR3 covers 15 residues.

The gene calls are TRBV4-1 and TRBJ2-1; weak D call: TRBD2 (7 bases). The CDR3 contains 15 residues. Germline CDR1 MGHRA, CDR2 YSYEKL. Trimming cost V 4 bases and J 5 bases, with 15 bases left between them. The CDR3 loop reads CASSPRGGGNNEQFF. CDR3 DNA sequence: TGCGCCAGCAGCCCGCGGGGAGGGGGGAACAATGAGCAGTTCTTC.

J is TRBJ1-5 and V is TRBV7-2; possibly TRBD1 for D (6 bases). The CDR3 is 13 amino acids. Germline values: CDR1 SGHTA, CDR2 FQGNSA. Trimming removed 4 bases at V and 6 bases at J, with 10 bases between. CDR3: CASSSGGAQPQHF. The CDR3 DNA reads as TGTGCCAGCAGCTCGGGGGGGGCTCAGCCCCAGCATTTT.

This clone was seen once. The CDR3 DNA follows: TGCGCCAGCGGAAAGGGACAGTGGAACACCGGGGAGCTGTTTTTT. This sequence encodes CASGKGQWNTGELFF. The chain employs TRBV5-1 and TRBJ2-2, with 7 bases identical to TRBD1. The CDR3 has 15 residues. With V trimmed by 7 bases and J by 1 base, 7 bases remained unmatched. The germline CDR1 and CDR2 sequences are SGHRS and YFSETQ.

V is TRBV18 and J is TRBJ1-2, with D possibly TRBD1 on 6 matching bases. The V gene's germline CDR1 is KGHSH and CDR2 LQKENI. Trimming left V 4 bases short and J 1 base short, with 13 bases between. CDR3 size: 15 residues. For the CDR3, the DNA is TGTGCCAGCTCACGTACGACAGGAATTAACTATGGCTACACCTTC. Protein sequence: CASSRTTGINYGYTF. The variable domain in full, with the rest retrieved from reference TRBV18 and TRBJ1-2, is NAGVMQNPRHLVRRRGQEARLRCSPMKGHSHVYWYRQLPEEGLKFMVYLQKENIIDESGMPKERFSAEFPKEGPSILRIQQVVRGDSAAYFCASSRTTGINYGYTFGSGTRLTVV.

The rearrangement uses TRBV4-1 and TRBJ2-1; 10 bases map to TRBD2. Germline CDR1 is MGHRA and CDR2 is YSYEKL. After removal of 6 bases from V and 12 bases from J, the junction contained 11 bases not matched to a gene. The CDR3 consists of 14 residues. As DNA, the CDR3 is TGCGCCAGCAGGGAACTAGCGGGGATCCCGAGGCAGTTCTTC. Its protein product is CASRELAGIPRQFF.

The chain links TRBV18 to TRBJ1-1; 8 nucleotides match TRBD1. The CDR3 extends over 13 amino acids. Germline loops: CDR1 KGHSH, CDR2 LQKENI. Losses at the gene ends were 2 bases for V and 6 bases for J; bases not matched to a gene: 2. CDR3 in DNA: TGTGCCAGCTCACCAACACAGGGGGCTGAAGCTTTCTTT. It yields the protein CASSPTQGAEAFF.

V is TRBV7-9 and J is TRBJ2-5; the D gene is possibly TRBD2 (5 bases). The CDR3 spans 16 residues. V dropped 5 bases and J dropped 0 bases, with 16 bases sitting between them. Germline loops: CDR1 SEHNR, CDR2 FQNEAQ (reference sequence). The CDR3: CASSPKEAAYQETQYF. CDR3 DNA sequence: TGTGCCAGCAGCCCCAAGGAGGCAGCTTACCAAGAGACCCAGTACTTC.

This rearrangement joins TRBV9 to TRBJ2-7, with TRBD2 identical over 9 bases. The V and J ends lost 4 bases and 6 bases, in that order; junction bases with no gene match: 20. Germline loops: CDR1 SGDLS, CDR2 YYNGEE. CDR3 size: 18 residues. The CDR3 region has the DNA TGTGCCAGCAGCCCCCCGACCTTAGCGGGAGACCCCTGCCGCGAGCAGTACGTC. It encodes CASSPPTLAGDPCREQYV.

The chain employs TRBV5-1 and TRBJ2-7; the match to TRBD1 covers 11 bases. Germline loops: CDR1 SGHRS, CDR2 YFSETQ. Trimming took 0 bases from V and 6 from J; bases not matched to a gene: 8. The CDR3 runs 16 residues. CDR3 bases: TGCGCCAGCAGCTTGGATCCCATAGGGACAGGGGGCGAGCAGTACGTC. It encodes CASSLDPIGTGGEQYV.

This clone was seen more than once but under ten times. The rearrangement links TRBV19 to TRBJ1-5, with TRBD1 matching 9 bases. The germline CDR1 and CDR2 sequences are LNHDA and SQIVND (reference sequence). V was pared by 6 bases and J by 8 bases, with 5 bases of the junction left unmatched. The CDR3 sequence is 13 residues long. CDR3 region: CASRTGGTKPQHF. The CDR3 DNA follows: TGTGCCAGTAGAACAGGGGGCACCAAGCCCCAGCATTTT. The full variable domain, in which reference TRBV19 and TRBJ1-5 provide the parts outside the CDR3, is DGGITQSPKYLFRKEGQNVTLSCEQNLNHDAMYWYRQDPGQGLRLIYYSQIVNDFQKGDIAEGYSVSREKKESFPLTVTSAQKNPTAFYLCASRTGGTKPQHFGDGTRLSIL.

J is TRBJ1-5 and V is TRBV20-1; 7 bases are shared with TRBD1. Unmatched junction bases numbered 11, after V lost 6 bases and J lost 3 bases. The CDR3 length is 15 residues. In germline, CDR1 is DFQATT, CDR2 SNEGSKA (reference sequence). The CDR3 DNA reads as TGCAGTGCGAGTAAACAGGGGAATCTCAATCAGCCCCAGCATTTT. Translating it yields CSASKQGNLNQPQHF.

The chain employs TRBV30 and TRBJ2-3; weak D call: TRBD2 (6 bases). V dropped 4 bases and J dropped 2 bases, with 13 bases sitting between them. The germline CDR1 and CDR2 sequences are GTSNPN and SVGIG (reference sequence). The CDR3 consists of 14 residues. In nucleotides, the CDR3 is TGTGCCTGGATACGGACGGGACTCACAGATACGCAGTATTTT. Amino acids: CAWIRTGLTDTQYF.